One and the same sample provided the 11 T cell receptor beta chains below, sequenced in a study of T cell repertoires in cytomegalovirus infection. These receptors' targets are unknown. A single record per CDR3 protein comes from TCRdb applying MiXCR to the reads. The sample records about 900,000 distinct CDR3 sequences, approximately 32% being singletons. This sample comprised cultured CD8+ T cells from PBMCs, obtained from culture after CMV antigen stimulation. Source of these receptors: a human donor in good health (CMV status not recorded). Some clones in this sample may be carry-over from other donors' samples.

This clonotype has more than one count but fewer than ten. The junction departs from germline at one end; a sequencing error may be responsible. As DNA, the CDR3 is TGTGCCAGCAGTGAAGCGCTTCTAGGGCGGATGAAAACTGAAGCTTTCTTT. Translating it yields CASSEALLGRMKTEAFF. J is TRBJ1-1 and V is TRBV6-1, with unresolved D. Looked up from germline, CDR1 is MNHNS and CDR2 is SASEGT. This CDR3 region has 17 residues.

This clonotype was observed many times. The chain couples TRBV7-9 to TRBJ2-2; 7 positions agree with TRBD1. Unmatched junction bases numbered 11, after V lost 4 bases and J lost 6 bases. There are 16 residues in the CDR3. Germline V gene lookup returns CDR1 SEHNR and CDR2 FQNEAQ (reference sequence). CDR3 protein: CASSSRNRQGPGELFF. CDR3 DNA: TGTGCCAGCAGCTCCAGGAACCGACAGGGCCCCGGGGAGCTGTTTTTT.

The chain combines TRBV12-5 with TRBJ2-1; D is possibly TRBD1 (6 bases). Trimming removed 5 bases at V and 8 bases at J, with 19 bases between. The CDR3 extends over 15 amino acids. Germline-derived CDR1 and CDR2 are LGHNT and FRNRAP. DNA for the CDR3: TGTGCTAGTGGTCTTGGGCTCCCAGGGGAGCATGAGCAGTTCTTC. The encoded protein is CASGLGLPGEHEQFF. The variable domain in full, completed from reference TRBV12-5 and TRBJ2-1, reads DARVTQTPRHKVTEMGQEVTMRCQPILGHNTVFWYRQTMMQGLELLAYFRNRAPLDDSGMPKDRFSAEMPDATLATLKIQPSEPRDSAVYFCASGLGLPGEHEQFFGPGTRLTVL.

The DNA for the CDR3 is TGCGCCAGCAGGGGACTAGCGGGGGACACCTACAATGAGCAGTTCTTC. Translating it yields CASRGLAGDTYNEQFF. The chain joins TRBV4-1 to TRBJ2-1, with 14 bases that match TRBD2. V dropped 6 bases and J dropped 2; count of bases not matched to a gene: 3. The CDR3 extends over 16 amino acids. CDR1 MGHRA and CDR2 YSYEKL come from the germline V gene.

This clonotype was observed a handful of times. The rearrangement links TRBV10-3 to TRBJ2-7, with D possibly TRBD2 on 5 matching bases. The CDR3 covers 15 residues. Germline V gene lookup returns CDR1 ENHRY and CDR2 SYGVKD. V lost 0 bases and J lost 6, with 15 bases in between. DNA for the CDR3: TGTGCCATCAGTGAGTCTGAAACTAGTTACCTCGAGCAGTACTTC. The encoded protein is CAISESETSYLEQYF.

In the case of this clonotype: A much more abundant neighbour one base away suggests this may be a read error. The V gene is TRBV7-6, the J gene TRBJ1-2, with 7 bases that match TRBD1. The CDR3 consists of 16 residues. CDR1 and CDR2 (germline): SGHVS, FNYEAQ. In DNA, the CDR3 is TGTGTCAGCAGCCCAGAAACCGGGACAGCCTACTATGGCTACACCTTC. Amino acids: CVSSPETGTAYYGYTF.

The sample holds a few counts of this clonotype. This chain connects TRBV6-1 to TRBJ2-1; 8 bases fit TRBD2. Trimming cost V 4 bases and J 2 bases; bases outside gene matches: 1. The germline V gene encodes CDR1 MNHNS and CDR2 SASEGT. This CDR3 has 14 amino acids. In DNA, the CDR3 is TGTGCCAGCAGTGTGGGACTAGCCTACAATGAGCAGTTCTTC. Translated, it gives CASSVGLAYNEQFF.

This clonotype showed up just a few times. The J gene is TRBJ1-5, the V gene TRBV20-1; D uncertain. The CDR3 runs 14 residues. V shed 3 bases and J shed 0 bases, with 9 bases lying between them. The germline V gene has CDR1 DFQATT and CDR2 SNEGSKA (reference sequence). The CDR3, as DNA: TGCAGTGCTAGGGCCCGTGGTAGCAATCAGCCCCAGCATTTT. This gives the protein CSARARGSNQPQHF.

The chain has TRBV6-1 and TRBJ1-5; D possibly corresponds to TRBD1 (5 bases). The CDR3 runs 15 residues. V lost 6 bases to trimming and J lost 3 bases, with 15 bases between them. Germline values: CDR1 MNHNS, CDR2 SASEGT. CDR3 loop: CASSLEKGSNQPQHF. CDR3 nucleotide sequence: TGTGCCAGCAGCCTAGAAAAGGGGTCCAATCAGCCCCAGCATTTT.

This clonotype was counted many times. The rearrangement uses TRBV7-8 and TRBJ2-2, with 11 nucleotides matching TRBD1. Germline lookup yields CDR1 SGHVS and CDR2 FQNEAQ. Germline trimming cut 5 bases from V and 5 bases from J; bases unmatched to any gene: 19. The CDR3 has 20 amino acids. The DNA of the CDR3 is TGTGCCAGCAGCCTACCTATATTTATCCGGGACAGGGGGGGAACCGGGGAGCTGTTTTTT. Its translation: CASSLPIFIRDRGGTGELFF.

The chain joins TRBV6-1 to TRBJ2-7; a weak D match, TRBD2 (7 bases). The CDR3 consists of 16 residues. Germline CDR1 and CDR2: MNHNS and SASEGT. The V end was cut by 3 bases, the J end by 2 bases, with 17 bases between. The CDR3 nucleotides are TGTGCCAGCAGTGACCTAAACGGGGGGCCAACCTACGAGCAGTACGTC. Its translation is CASSDLNGGPTYEQYV.